This T cell receptor beta chain was identified during a study of blood T cell repertoires in COVID-19. Study in general: The origin of the acute and convalescent COVID-19 samples was the United States, Italy and Spain. PBMCs, B-cell-depleted T cells, or T cells provided the cDNA or gDNA that made up the material.

Authors' data handling: Amplified reference gene primers provided the basis for estimating nucleated cell counts. Assay used: immunoSEQ multiplex PCR; TCRdb lists only in-frame clones, some missing. Clonal size and the V and J genes are those of that table, whereas D and trimming came from the DNA. The sample carries 68,000 or so clones, 70% to 90% recorded once. This clone was picked up one time. In Seattle, patients joined the study during active infection and were tracked longitudinally. Germline V gene data show CDR1 as SGHRS and CDR2 as YFSETQ. The CDR3 extends over 16 amino acids. V lost 2 bases to trimming and J lost 1 base; unmatched junction nucleotides: 8.

This sequence joins TRBV5-1 and TRBJ1-1; 7 nucleotides align to TRBD1. Sequencing input: peripheral blood. The origin of this receptor is a woman aged 45-65 years with COVID-19, enrolled during active disease. The CDR3 sequence is CASSLIPGTANTEAFF. The CDR3 DNA reads as TGCGCCAGCAGCTTAATTCCCGGGACAGCGAACACTGAAGCTTTCTTT.